This entry concerns a single TCR beta chain. Its antigen remains unidentified. The sample comes from a study of blood T cell dynamics during melanoma immunotherapy. Turning to the study itself: Standard first-line treatment here was pembrolizumab or nivolumab plus ipilimumab in metastatic melanoma. Study results and caveats: It remained unknown if the driving T cell clones were melanoma-specific. PBMC repertoires of eventual disease-control patients split at W3 into clonality or diversity gains.

Time point here: week 3, after first cycle of checkpoint inhibitor. Blood was drawn before treatment and at week 3 after checkpoint blockade. Clones were sequenced by immunoSEQ multiplex PCR, and TCRdb holds only the in-frame ones, with some missing. The data hold roughly 29,000 clones, with roughly 83% observed a single time. The CDR3 length is 13 residues. Germline V gene sequence: CDR1 SEHNR, CDR2 FQNEAQ (reference sequence). Trimming removed 1 base at V and 8 bases at J, with 12 bases between. This clonotype originated in a human donor with melanoma. The sample in question was blood, obtained from a patient treated with checkpoint blockade. The chain has TRBV7-9 and TRBJ2-7, with unresolved D. The CDR3 DNA is TGTGCCAGCAGCTTAGGGGGTAGGGTAAAGCAGTACTTC. Its protein product is CASSLGGRVKQYF.